The 24 T cell receptor beta chains given below trace back to one sample, sequenced in a study of post-analysis software for immune sequencing data. Their specific antigens are unknown. Unique molecular identifiers had been added to the TCR beta cDNA libraries. TCRdb fed the PCR reads into MiXCR, producing one record per CDR3 protein. This sample has some 890,000 distinct CDR3 sequences; around 53% occur once, and the top ten carry under 6%. General study points: In patients, TRBV5-6, TRBV5-1 and TRBV20-1 belonged to five TRBV segments found more frequently than in controls.

The sequenced sample was blood. These receptors all stem from a girl under 18 with multiple sclerosis.

The CDR3 bases are TGTGCCTGGAGTGTACTTACCCGGGTCCTCTCCTACAATGAGCAGTTCTTC. Its protein is CAWSVLTRVLSYNEQFF. The chain combines TRBV30 with TRBJ2-1; D uncertain. The V end was cut by 0 bases, the J end by 0 bases, with 15 bases between. The CDR3 has 17 residues. Germline V lookup: CDR1 GTSNPN, CDR2 SVGIG (reference sequence). Full variable domain (remainder filled in from reference TRBV30 and TRBJ2-1): SQTIHQWPATLVQPVGSPLSLECTVEGTSNPNLYWYRQAAGRGLQLLFYSVGIGQISSEVPQNLSASRPQDRQFILSSKKLLLSDSGFYLCAWSVLTRVLSYNEQFFGPGTRLTVL.

This clonotype appeared once. A much larger clone differs from this one at a single base, so this may be a read error. The chain recombines TRBV5-1 with TRBJ2-3; D is undetermined. CDR3 length: 16 amino acids. Trimming cost V 4 bases and J 1 base, with 16 bases left between them. Germline V lookup: CDR1 SGHRS, CDR2 YFSETQ. CDR3 in DNA: TGCGCCAGCAGCCCGAGGCTGACGGACCGCACAGATACGCAGTATTTT. It specifies CASSPRLTDRTDTQYF.

V usage is TRBV20-1 and J usage is TRBJ2-4; 10 bases align to TRBD2. The J call may be incorrect, as the DNA end agrees better with TRBJ2-7. This CDR3 comprises 16 residues. The germline V gene has CDR1 DFQATT and CDR2 SNEGSKA (reference sequence). The CDR3 region is CSARAILAGTAYEQYF. The CDR3 coding sequence is TGCAGTGCTAGAGCCATACTAGCGGGAACCGCCTACGAGCAGTACTTC.

The genes are TRBV20-1 and TRBJ2-5; TRBD2 matches at 9 bases. Judging by the DNA end, TRBJ2-7 fits better; the J call may be wrong. The CDR3 has 15 amino acids. Germline values: CDR1 DFQATT, CDR2 SNEGSKA (reference sequence). CDR3 residues: CSARDLAGVWNEQYF. CDR3 in DNA: TGCAGTGCTAGAGACTTAGCGGGGGTGTGGAACGAGCAGTACTTC.

Only a few counts were recorded for this clonotype. The CDR3 coding sequence is TGCAGCGTTCGGGACAGGCGTTTGAGCTCCTACGAGCAGTACTTC. It encodes CSVRDRRLSSYEQYF. V is TRBV29-1 and J is TRBJ2-7; 8 bases fit TRBD1. J gave up 0 bases and V 5 bases, and 9 bases lay outside the gene matches. The germline CDR1 and CDR2 sequences are SQVTM and ANQGSEA. The CDR3 is 15 amino acids.

This clonotype was observed a few times. The V and J genes are TRBV9 and TRBJ1-2, with no clear D. Trimming took off 2 bases at V and 2 bases at J, with 4 bases between the two ends. Germline values: CDR1 SGDLS, CDR2 YYNGEE. This CDR3 has 12 residues. CDR3 DNA: TGTGCCAGCAGCGTTAGAAACTATGGCTACACCTTC. The encoded protein is CASSVRNYGYTF. Based on the CDR3 plus reference TRBV9 and TRBJ1-2, the full variable domain is DSGVTQTPKHLITATGQRVTLRCSPRSGDLSVYWYQQSLDQGLQFLIQYYNGEERAKGNILERFSAQQFPDLHSELNLSSLELGDSALYFCASSVRNYGYTFGSGTRLTVV.

V is TRBV27 and J is TRBJ2-3, with D unresolved. The CDR3 is 13 residues long. Trimming stripped 0 bases from V and 14 bases from J, with 15 bases between. Germline loops: CDR1 MNHEY, CDR2 SMNVEV (reference sequence). The CDR3 region is CASSLSMSYNPYF. The DNA of the CDR3 is TGTGCCAGCAGTTTATCGATGAGCTATAATCCGTATTTT.

The chain carries TRBV3-1 and TRBJ2-3; TRBD1 or TRBD2 may be the D gene (5 bases each). V was clipped by 1 base and J by 8 bases, with 10 bases between them. Germline loops: CDR1 LGHDT, CDR2 YNNKEL (reference sequence). The CDR3 consists of 13 residues. CDR3: CASSQGVGTTQYF. The CDR3 DNA reads TGTGCCAGCAGCCAAGGTGTAGGGACTACGCAGTATTTT.

V gene TRBV20-1 combines with J gene TRBJ2-5; 9 bases line up with TRBD2. Trimming at V came to 5 bases and at J to 1 base, leaving 8 bases not matched to a gene. CDR3 length equals 15 residues. Germline CDR1 reads DFQATT; CDR2 reads SNEGSKA (reference sequence). DNA for the CDR3: TGCAGTGCTTCACTTCTAGCGGGGTCCCAAGAGACCCAGTACTTC. It encodes CSASLLAGSQETQYF.

This clonotype has just a few counts. The rearrangement uses TRBV20-1 and TRBJ2-1; TRBD1 might be the D (5 bases). The CDR3 loop spans 13 amino acids. V was cut by 0 bases and J by 6 bases, with 9 bases left in between. CDR1 is DFQATT and CDR2 is SNEGSKA in the germline V gene (reference sequence). CDR3 sequence reads: CSARDLDSNEQFF. CDR3 in DNA: TGCAGTGCTAGAGATCTCGACAGCAATGAGCAGTTCTTC.

The chain carries TRBV20-1 and TRBJ2-5; D gene uncertain. CDR3 length: 13 amino acids. CDR1 and CDR2 (germline): DFQATT, SNEGSKA (reference sequence). V dropped 3 bases and J dropped 3 bases, with 11 bases sitting between them. The CDR3 here is CSASGRRKETQYF. Here the CDR3 DNA reads TGCAGTGCTAGTGGCAGGAGAAAAGAGACCCAGTACTTC.

This clonotype has just a few counts. The chain is built from TRBV7-3 and TRBJ2-1, with TRBD1 identical over 11 bases. The J segment lost 6 bases and the V segment lost 5 bases, leaving 6 bases of the junction unmatched. This CDR3 has 15 residues. Per germline, CDR1 SGHTA and CDR2 FQGTGA. The CDR3 sequence: CASSLLGTGGNEQFF. The CDR3 region has the DNA TGTGCCAGCAGCCTGCTAGGGACAGGGGGCAATGAGCAGTTCTTC.

This clonotype turned up a few times. V usage is TRBV29-1 and J usage is TRBJ2-1, with D uncertain. Germline V gene sequence: CDR1 SQVTM, CDR2 ANQGSEA. Trimming shortened V by 7 bases and J by 0 bases, and 16 bases separated the two germline ends. This CDR3 spans 15 amino acids. This CDR3 reads CSAPLDNYSYNEQFF. The CDR3 nucleotides read TGCAGCGCTCCCCTCGACAACTACTCCTACAATGAGCAGTTCTTC.

In its sample, this clonotype was seen many times. The chain uses TRBV6-4 and TRBJ2-3, with D possibly TRBD1 on 7 matching bases. V was shortened by 0 bases and J by 5 bases, with 12 bases between the two germline ends. Germline assignment: CDR1 MRHNA and CDR2 SNTAGT. This CDR3 has 15 residues. The chain's CDR3 is CASSDSEGAGDTQYF. CDR3 bases: TGTGCCAGCAGTGACTCGGAGGGGGCGGGAGATACGCAGTATTTT.

This clonotype was detected a few times. The chain uses TRBV10-3 and TRBJ1-2; 7 bases align to TRBD1. Looked up from germline, CDR1 is ENHRY and CDR2 is SYGVKD. V lost 8 bases and J lost 5; bases outside the gene matches: 8. This CDR3 comprises 13 residues. The CDR3 sequence is CAISGQKGYGYTF. In DNA, the CDR3 is TGTGCCATCTCGGGACAGAAGGGATATGGCTACACCTTC.

The J gene is TRBJ2-1, the V gene TRBV5-1; 13 nucleotides align to TRBD2. The CDR3 runs to 16 residues. V shed 5 bases and J 12 bases; nucleotides not matched to a gene: 14. Germline loops: CDR1 SGHRS, CDR2 YFSETQ. CDR3 loop: CASSLPGTSGTGGQFF. CDR3 DNA sequence: TGCGCCAGCAGTCTTCCCGGGACTAGCGGGACCGGGGGGCAGTTCTTC.

In this sample, this clonotype turned up a few times. CDR3 amino acids: CASSPGHPTTGTSADNEQFF. In DNA, the CDR3 is TGTGCCAGCAGCCCCGGCCACCCAACCACAGGGACTAGCGCGGACAATGAGCAGTTCTTC. The rearrangement uses TRBV3-1 and TRBJ2-1; 10 bases match TRBD2. The CDR3 has 20 amino acids. V trimming: 4 bases; J trimming: 5 bases; junction bases outside the gene matches: 20. Germline V lookup: CDR1 LGHDT, CDR2 YNNKEL (reference sequence).

The chain combines TRBV7-9 with TRBJ1-2; 9 bases line up with TRBD1. The CDR3 spans 15 residues. Unmatched junction bases numbered 5, after V lost 2 bases and J lost 4 bases. CDR1 and CDR2 from the germline V gene are SEHNR and FQNEAQ (reference sequence). CDR3 region: CASSLLQGAVYGYTF. The CDR3 bases are TGTGCCAGCAGCTTATTACAGGGGGCAGTCTATGGCTACACCTTC.

This rearrangement joins TRBV2 to TRBJ2-1, with 7 bases fitting TRBD2. Judging by the DNA end, TRBJ2-7 fits better; the J call may be wrong. Germline-derived CDR1 and CDR2 are SNHLY and FYNNEI. The CDR3 is 15 amino acids. CDR3 in DNA: TGTGCCAGCTCCCGGGAGGTGGGAGGGGTAGATGAGCAGTACTTC. Encoded protein: CASSREVGGVDEQYF.

The chain is built from TRBV19 and TRBJ2-3; 13 bases fit TRBD2. Germline V CDR1 and CDR2: LNHDA, SQIVND (reference sequence). Unmatched junction bases numbered 9, after V lost 4 bases and J lost 2 bases. CDR3 length: 18 residues. The CDR3 here is CASSKFLGTSGDTDTQYF. The DNA of the CDR3 is TGTGCCAGTAGTAAGTTCCTAGGGACTAGCGGGGACACAGATACGCAGTATTTT.

This clonotype was seen a handful of times. The rearrangement uses TRBV9 and TRBJ1-6; D remains ambiguous. V lost 4 bases and J 8 bases, leaving 13 bases between the germline ends. The CDR3 loop spans 14 amino acids. Germline-derived CDR1 and CDR2 are SGDLS and YYNGEE. CDR3 protein: CASSLHAADSPLHF. CDR3 DNA: TGTGCCAGCAGCCTCCACGCGGCAGATTCACCCCTCCACTTT. The full variable domain, with the rest looked up from reference TRBV9 and TRBJ1-6, is DSGVTQTPKHLITATGQRVTLRCSPRSGDLSVYWYQQSLDQGLQFLIQYYNGEERAKGNILERFSAQQFPDLHSELNLSSLELGDSALYFCASSLHAADSPLHFGNGTRLTVT.

The rearrangement joins TRBV7-2 to TRBJ2-3; the D gene is possibly TRBD2 (6 bases). Trimming took 6 bases from V and 4 from J, leaving 20 bases between them. The CDR3 covers 16 residues. Germline CDR1 SGHTA, CDR2 FQGNSA. The CDR3 DNA reads as TGTGCCAGCAGTTTTCCGAGCGGGTCAGGGTCAGATACGCAGTATTTT. This sequence encodes CASSFPSGSGSDTQYF.

This clonotype was counted many times. The chain carries TRBV25-1 and TRBJ2-6, with D unresolved. Trimming cost V 3 bases and J 2 bases, with 2 bases left between them. Germline lookup yields CDR1 MGHDK and CDR2 SYGVNS. The CDR3 runs to 13 residues. This CDR3 is CASSEAGANVLTF. The CDR3 bases are TGTGCCAGCAGTGAGGCTGGGGCCAACGTCCTGACTTTC. Full variable domain (remainder filled in from reference TRBV25-1 and TRBJ2-6): EADIYQTPRYLVIGTGKKITLECSQTMGHDKMYWYQQDPGMELHLIHYSYGVNSTEKGDLSSESTVSRIRTEHFPLTLESARPSHTSQYLCASSEAGANVLTFGAGSRLTVL.

V gene TRBV7-9 combines with J gene TRBJ2-1; D is unresolved. The CDR3 sequence is 16 residues long. The germline V and J ends were trimmed by 3 bases and 0 bases, with 12 bases remaining between them. Germline V gene lookup returns CDR1 SEHNR and CDR2 FQNEAQ (reference sequence). CDR3 sequence: CASSFLEFSSYNEQFF. CDR3 nucleotides: TGTGCCAGCAGCTTCTTGGAATTCAGCTCCTACAATGAGCAGTTCTTC.